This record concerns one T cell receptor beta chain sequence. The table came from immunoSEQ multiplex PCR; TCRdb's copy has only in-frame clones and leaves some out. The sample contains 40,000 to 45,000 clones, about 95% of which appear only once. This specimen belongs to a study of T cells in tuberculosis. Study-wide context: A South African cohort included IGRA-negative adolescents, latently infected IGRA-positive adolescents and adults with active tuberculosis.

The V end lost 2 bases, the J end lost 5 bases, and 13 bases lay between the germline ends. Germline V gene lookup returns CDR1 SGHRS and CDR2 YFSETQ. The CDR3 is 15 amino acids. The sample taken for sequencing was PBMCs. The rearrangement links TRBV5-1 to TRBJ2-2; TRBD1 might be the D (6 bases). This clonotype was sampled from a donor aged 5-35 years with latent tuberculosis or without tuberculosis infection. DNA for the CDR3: TGCGCCAGCAGCTTTTCGACAGGACTGACCGGGGAGCTGTTTTTT. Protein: CASSFSTGLTGELFF.